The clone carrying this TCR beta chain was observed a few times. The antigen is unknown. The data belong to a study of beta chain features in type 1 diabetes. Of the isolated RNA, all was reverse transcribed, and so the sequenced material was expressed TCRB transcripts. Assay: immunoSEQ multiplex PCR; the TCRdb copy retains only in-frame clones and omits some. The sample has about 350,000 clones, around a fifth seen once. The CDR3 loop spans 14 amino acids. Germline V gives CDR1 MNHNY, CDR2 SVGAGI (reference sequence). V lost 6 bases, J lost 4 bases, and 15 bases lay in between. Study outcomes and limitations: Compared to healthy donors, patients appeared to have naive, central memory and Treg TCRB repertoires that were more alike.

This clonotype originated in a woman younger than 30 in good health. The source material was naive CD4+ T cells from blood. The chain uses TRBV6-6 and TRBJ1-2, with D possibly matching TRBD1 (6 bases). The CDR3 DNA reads TGTGCCAGCAGCCCAAGGGGGTTGAGCTATGGCTACACCTTC. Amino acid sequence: CASSPRGLSYGYTF.